A selection of T cell receptor beta chains follows, all from one sample in a study of OX40 agonist ivuxolimab in advanced cancers. Data came from immunoSEQ multiplex PCR; TCRdb stores just in-frame clones and leaves some out. The table has 99,000 or so clones, approximately 93% seen once. Sample: CD4+ or CD8+ T cells sorted from blood, taken in a trial of the OX40 agonist ivuxolimab. All receptors come from an adult with an advanced solid tumor such as melanoma, head and neck, liver or kidney cancer. Each CDR3 is given with its conserved first and last residue. D genes are given only for firm matches. Some rows mark clone size as missing; the rest say once, few, many or name a class of expanded clone.

V gene,J gene,clone size,D gene,CDR3 protein,CDR3 DNA
TRBV28,TRBJ2-1,-,-,CASSLVGYNEQFF,TGTGCCAGCAGTTTGGTCGGCTACAATGAGCAGTTCTTC
TRBV7-9,TRBJ1-3,-,TRBD1,CASSTSQGSGNTIYF,TGTGCCAGCAGCACGTCACAGGGGTCTGGAAACACCATATATTTT
TRBV27,TRBJ2-7,-,TRBD1,CASSPYTSGQGTEQYF,TGTGCCAGCAGTCCCTACACCTCGGGACAGGGTACCGAGCAGTACTTC
TRBV14,TRBJ2-3,-,-,CASSQVVTQYF,TGTGCCAGCAGCCAAGTCGTTACGCAGTATTTT
TRBV9,TRBJ1-5,-,-,CASSVGGRNSNQPQHF,TGTGCCAGCAGCGTAGGGGGACGCAATAGCAATCAGCCCCAGCATTTT
TRBV6-1,TRBJ2-1,-,-,CASSVRRDFSYNEQFF,TGTGCCAGCAGTGTCCGCCGGGACTTCTCCTACAATGAGCAGTTCTTC
TRBV5-3,TRBJ1-4,-,-,CARSFNRGATNEKLFF,TGTGCCAGAAGCTTCAACCGGGGGGCGACTAATGAAAAACTGTTTTTT
TRBV5-1,TRBJ1-6,-,TRBD1,CASRPLPHPGGDYNSPLHF,TGCGCCAGCAGACCGTTACCCCATCCAGGGGGCGACTATAATTCACCCCTCCACTTT
TRBV7-3,TRBJ2-1,-,TRBD2,CASSLMLAGESEQFF,TGTGCCAGCAGCTTAATGCTCGCGGGGGAGAGTGAGCAGTTCTTC
TRBV4-3,TRBJ2-6,-,-,CASSQVYSPATRNSGANVLTF,TGCGCCAGCAGCCAAGTCTATAGCCCGGCGACACGGAACTCTGGGGCCAACGTCCTGACTTTC
TRBV19,TRBJ1-5,-,-,CASSIPQAGWHQPQHF,TGTGCCAGTAGTATACCGCAGGCGGGATGGCATCAGCCCCAGCATTTT
TRBV5-4,TRBJ1-2,-,-,CASSLEQVNYGYTF,TGTGCCAGCAGCTTGGAACAGGTTAACTATGGCTACACCTTC
TRBV5-1,TRBJ2-3,-,TRBD2,CASSYLGREAADTQYF,TGCGCCAGCAGCTACCTCGGGCGGGAGGCCGCAGATACGCAGTATTTT
TRBV9,TRBJ2-2,-,-,CASSVDGLGLHGELFF,TGTGCCAGCAGCGTAGATGGGCTGGGACTTCACGGGGAGCTGTTTTTT
TRBV6-5,TRBJ1-1,-,-,CASSYGLSEAFF,TGTGCCAGCAGTTACGGATTAAGTGAAGCTTTCTTT
TRBV28,TRBJ1-5,-,-,CASSLRTFHSNQPQHF,TGTGCCAGCAGTTTAAGGACCTTCCATAGCAATCAGCCCCAGCATTTT
TRBV19,TRBJ1-1,-,-,CASNSDRRFENTEAFF,TGTGCCAGTAATTCGGACAGACGTTTTGAAAACACTGAAGCTTTCTTT
TRBV28,TRBJ1-2,-,-,CASSRITSYGYTF,TGTGCCAGCAGTCGGATCACTAGCTATGGCTACACCTTC
TRBV5-1,TRBJ2-1,-,TRBD2,CASSLGTSEYNEQFF,TGCGCCAGCAGCTTGGGGACTAGCGAGTACAATGAGCAGTTCTTC
TRBV6-1,TRBJ2-3,-,TRBD2,CASSWTSTATDTQYF,TGTGCCAGCAGTTGGACTAGCACGGCCACAGATACGCAGTATTTT
TRBV7-2,TRBJ2-1,-,-,CASSLAGGTGSYNEQFF,TGTGCCAGCAGCTTAGCGGGGGGGACAGGTAGTTACAATGAGCAGTTCTTC
TRBV18,TRBJ1-2,few,-,CASSPVSGPGYTF,TGTGCCAGCTCACCAGTCTCCGGGCCCGGCTACACCTTC
TRBV7-8,TRBJ1-3,-,-,CASSREPFSGNTIYF,TGTGCCAGCAGCCGCGAGCCATTCTCTGGAAACACCATATATTTT
TRBV19,TRBJ2-1,once,TRBD2,CASRSGASGGYNEQFF,TGTGCCAGTAGGTCCGGGGCTAGCGGGGGGTACAATGAGCAGTTCTTC
TRBV6-6,TRBJ1-4,once,-,CASSYMGAVEKLFF,TGTGCCAGCAGTTACATGGGGGCGGTGGAAAAACTGTTTTTT
TRBV30,TRBJ2-1,-,-,CAWSFNSRNEQFF,TGTGCCTGGAGTTTTAATAGCAGGAATGAGCAGTTCTTC
TRBV7-2,TRBJ2-7,once,-,CASSPTRAVEQYF,TGTGCCAGCAGCCCTACACGGGCAGTCGAGCAGTACTTC
TRBV6-5,TRBJ1-2,-,-,CASSKRQDLNYGYTF,TGTGCCAGCAGTAAACGACAGGATCTAAACTATGGCTACACCTTC